This TCR beta chain was recorded in a study of blood T cell repertoires in COVID-19. About the study: T cells, B-cell-depleted T cells, or PBMCs supplied cDNA or gDNA.

The germline CDR1 and CDR2 sequences are SQVTM and ANQGSEA. The CDR3 has 14 amino acids. With V trimmed by 6 bases and J by 0 bases, 5 bases remained unmatched. Original methodology: Amplification of reference gene primers provided the estimated nucleated cell counts. The table came from immunoSEQ multiplex PCR; TCRdb's copy has only in-frame clones and leaves some out. For V, J and clone size, that table is used; D and trimming come from the DNA. The data show about 310,000 clones, roughly 89% seen once. The specimen was peripheral blood. This TCR was sampled from a woman aged 40-49 years with COVID-19, enrolled during active disease. The rearrangement uses TRBV29-1 and TRBJ1-3, with 7 bases aligning to TRBD1. CDR3 in DNA: TGCAGCGTGGCACAGGGGAACTCTGGAAACACCATATATTTT. Encoded protein: CSVAQGNSGNTIYF.